This passage covers 31 T cell receptor beta chains from one sample sequenced in a study of blood T cell repertoires in COVID-19 (dated by TCRdb to 2020 to 2022). Library creation used the immunoSEQ multiplex PCR assay. TCRdb provides this immuneACCESS table in a form limited to in-frame rearrangements. Some clones are lacking; in checked studies, under half of them reflect an unresolved V gene, and why the rest are absent is not known. Counted in this sample were roughly 150,000 clones; around 79% of them appeared once. Jointly, the top ten make up around 17% of the sample. Sequencing was carried out using PBMCs or T cells enriched from blood (not recorded which). The receptors derive from a woman between 65 and 79 years old in a cohort exposed to, infected with or recovered from COVID-19 (not recorded which).

The J gene is TRBJ1-1, the V gene TRBV18; 8 nucleotides align to TRBD1. The CDR3 totals 17 residues. CDR1 and CDR2 (germline): KGHSH, LQKENI. V lost 3 bases and J lost 4; bases outside the gene matches: 13. This CDR3 is CASSPWTGSLSGTEAFF. CDR3 in DNA: TGTGCCAGCTCACCTTGGACAGGGTCCTTATCTGGCACTGAAGCTTTCTTT. The full variable domain, rest sourced from reference TRBV18 and TRBJ1-1, is NAGVMQNPRHLVRRRGQEARLRCSPMKGHSHVYWYRQLPEEGLKFMVYLQKENIIDESGMPKERFSAEFPKEGPSILRIQQVVRGDSAAYFCASSPWTGSLSGTEAFFGQGTRLTVV.

This chain connects TRBV4-1 to TRBJ2-7; 8 bases line up with TRBD1. The length of the CDR3 is 15 residues. Germline-derived CDR1 and CDR2 are MGHRA and YSYEKL. Trimming took 2 bases from V and 0 from J; bases not matched to a gene: 3. For the CDR3, the DNA is TGCGCCAGCAGCCAAACAGGGGGATACTCCTACGAGCAGTACTTC. This sequence encodes CASSQTGGYSYEQYF.

The gene calls are TRBV28 and TRBJ2-3, with a possible D match to TRBD1 (6 bases). Trimming shortened V by 2 bases and J by 4 bases, and 10 bases separated the two germline ends. Germline CDR1 is MDHEN and CDR2 is SYDVKM. The CDR3 loop spans 14 amino acids. The CDR3 is CASSLGGLADTQYF. The CDR3 DNA reads TGTGCCAGCAGTTTAGGGGGCCTCGCAGATACGCAGTATTTT. The whole variable domain, remainder taken from reference TRBV28 and TRBJ2-3, is DVKVTQSSRYLVKRTGEKVFLECVQDMDHENMFWYRQDPGLGLRLIYFSYDVKMKEKGDIPEGYSVSREKKERFSLILESASTNQTSMYLCASSLGGLADTQYFGPGTRLTVL.

The chain joins TRBV24-1 to TRBJ1-2, with TRBD1 matching over 7 bases. The trim removed 3 bases at V and 4 bases at J, leaving 7 bases unmatched. This CDR3 spans 15 amino acids. CDR1 KGHDR and CDR2 SFDVKD come from the germline V gene. CDR3 amino acids: CATSDTGEDLYGYTF. CDR3 DNA: TGTGCCACCAGTGATACAGGGGAGGATCTCTATGGCTACACCTTC.

V and J are TRBV5-4 and TRBJ2-2; D is possibly TRBD1 (6 bases). From germline, CDR1 is SGHNT and CDR2 YYREEE (reference sequence). CDR3 length: 15 residues. The germline V and J ends were trimmed by 5 bases and 6 bases, with 17 bases remaining between them. The CDR3 region is CASRPGTGLPGELFF. The CDR3 bases are TGTGCCAGCAGACCCGGTACAGGGTTGCCCGGGGAGCTGTTTTTT. The variable domain in full, completed from reference TRBV5-4 and TRBJ2-2, reads ETGVTQSPTHLIKTRGQQVTLRCSSQSGHNTVSWYQQALGQGPQFIFQYYREEENGRGNFPPRFSGLQFPNYSSELNVNALELDDSALYLCASRPGTGLPGELFFGEGSRLTVL.

This rearrangement joins TRBV5-1 to TRBJ2-1; tentative D call: TRBD2 (5 bases). Looked up from germline, CDR1 is SGHRS and CDR2 is YFSETQ. This CDR3 region has 15 residues. V was clipped by 0 bases and J by 4 bases, with 11 bases between them. CDR3 sequence: CASSLVGSGYNEQFF. The DNA of the CDR3 is TGCGCCAGCAGCTTGGTTGGTTCGGGGTACAATGAGCAGTTCTTC. Looking up the rest from reference TRBV5-1 and TRBJ2-1 gives the full variable domain: KAGVTQTPRYLIKTRGQQVTLSCSPISGHRSVSWYQQTPGQGLQFLFEYFSETQRNKGNFPGRFSGRQFSNSRSEMNVSTLELGDSALYLCASSLVGSGYNEQFFGPGTRLTVL.

The chain employs TRBV24-1 and TRBJ2-2, with 7 bases lining up with TRBD1. Trimming cost V 5 bases and J 6 bases; bases outside gene matches: 5. The CDR3 is 14 residues long. The germline gives CDR1 KGHDR, CDR2 SFDVKD. The CDR3 nucleotides read TGTGCCACCAGTGCCGCTGACAGGGCCGGGGAGCTGTTTTTT. Amino acid sequence: CATSAADRAGELFF.

The chain is built from TRBV19 and TRBJ2-5, with unresolved D. V lost 4 bases, J lost 0 bases, and 12 bases lay in between. Germline loops: CDR1 LNHDA, CDR2 SQIVND (reference sequence). CDR3 length equals 15 residues. In DNA form, the CDR3 reads TGTGCCAGTAGTAGAAGCATAGTTAACCAAGAGACCCAGTACTTC. Translated: CASSRSIVNQETQYF.

The gene calls are TRBV27 and TRBJ1-4; D gene unclear. The germline CDR1 and CDR2 sequences are MNHEY and SMNVEV (reference sequence). The CDR3 has 13 amino acids. V was clipped by 5 bases and J by 6 bases, with 10 bases between them. CDR3 DNA sequence: TGTGCCAGCAGTCGAGGCGGTTATGAAAAACTGTTTTTT. Translating gives CASSRGGYEKLFF.

This clone was found once. The chain joins TRBV3-1 (or the pseudogene TRBV3-2) to TRBJ2-5, with a possible D match to TRBD1 (5 bases). Germline CDR1 and CDR2: LGHDT and YNNKEL (reference sequence). Trimming removed 4 bases from V and 5 bases from J, with 20 bases in between. CDR3 length: 16 residues. Here the CDR3 reads CASSLGERSFVETQYF. The DNA for the CDR3 is TGTGCCAGCAGCCTAGGGGAACGGAGTTTTGTTGAGACCCAGTACTTC.

The genes are TRBV28 and TRBJ2-6; 12 bases agree with TRBD1. Germline CDR1 is MDHEN and CDR2 is SYDVKM. The CDR3 totals 18 residues. J was trimmed by 2 bases and V by 8 bases; bases with no gene match: 10. The CDR3, as DNA: TGTGCCAGCTCCGGGACAGGGGGCCCCCATGCTGGGGCCAACGTCCTGACTTTC. This gives the protein CASSGTGGPHAGANVLTF. Based on the CDR3 plus reference TRBV28 and TRBJ2-6, the full variable domain is DVKVTQSSRYLVKRTGEKVFLECVQDMDHENMFWYRQDPGLGLRLIYFSYDVKMKEKGDIPEGYSVSREKKERFSLILESASTNQTSMYLCASSGTGGPHAGANVLTFGAGSRLTVL.

The J gene is TRBJ2-7, the V gene TRBV28, with 8 bases lining up with TRBD1. This CDR3 has 15 residues. Germline V lookup: CDR1 MDHEN, CDR2 SYDVKM. Trimming removed 4 bases from V and 1 base from J; junction bases left unmatched: 6. Here the CDR3 reads CASSSTGTGSYEQYF. In nucleotides, the CDR3 is TGTGCCAGCAGTTCAACCGGGACAGGATCCTACGAGCAGTACTTC.

This clone occurred once. The V gene is TRBV15, the J gene TRBJ2-3, with a tentative D call TRBD1 (6 bases). Germline V gives CDR1 LNHNV, CDR2 YYDKDF (reference sequence). Trimming removed 5 bases from V and 1 base from J, with 10 bases in between. The CDR3 extends over 14 amino acids. CDR3 in DNA: TGTGCCACCAGCCTCCGGACAGGCACAGATACGCAGTATTTT. Amino acids: CATSLRTGTDTQYF.

J is TRBJ1-3 and V is TRBV5-1, with a weak D call TRBD1 (6 bases). This CDR3 is 17 amino acids long. Trimming pared 0 bases from V and 4 bases from J, leaving 17 bases between. CDR1 SGHRS and CDR2 YFSETQ come from the germline V gene. CDR3 nucleotide sequence: TGCGCCAGCAGCTTGGGCGGGGGCAATTCCGGAGGAAACACCATATATTTT. Translation: CASSLGGGNSGGNTIYF.

The chain links TRBV27 to TRBJ2-7; no definite D call. This CDR3 is built from 14 residues. Germline V gene lookup returns CDR1 MNHEY and CDR2 SMNVEV (reference sequence). Trimming took 5 bases from V and 2 from J, leaving 13 bases between them. The DNA of the CDR3 is TGTGCCAGCAGTCCCGAGGTCCCAGCCTACGAGCAGTACTTC. Translating gives CASSPEVPAYEQYF.

The V gene is TRBV27, the J gene TRBJ1-1, with 8 bases that match TRBD1. CDR1 and CDR2 (germline): MNHEY, SMNVEV (reference sequence). The CDR3 has 13 residues. The trim removed 2 bases at V and 12 bases at J, leaving 8 bases unmatched. As DNA, the CDR3 is TGTGCCAGCAGTTTACGCGACAGGGGACGATCTTTCTTT. As protein: CASSLRDRGRSFF.

This rearrangement joins TRBV21-1 to TRBJ2-3; the table names TRBD2, a call not compared with the DNA. TRBV21-1 represents a pseudogene. The length of the CDR3 is 18 residues. In DNA, the CDR3 is TGTGCCAGCAGCAAAGTCGCGGGACTAGCGAGCAGCACAGATACGCAGTATTTT. This encodes CASSKVAGLASSTDTQYF.

In its sample, this clone was seen once. This chain connects TRBV15 to TRBJ2-7, with 8 bases aligning to TRBD2. From germline, CDR1 is LNHNV and CDR2 YYDKDF (reference sequence). J gave up 7 bases and V 6 bases, and 11 bases lay outside the gene matches. The CDR3 extends over 14 amino acids. The CDR3 sequence is CATSTAAGGGEQYF. CDR3 bases: TGTGCCACCAGTACCGCGGCGGGAGGAGGGGAGCAGTACTTC. The variable domain in full, completed from reference TRBV15 and TRBJ2-7, reads DAMVIQNPRYQVTQFGKPVTLSCSQTLNHNVMYWYQQKSSQAPKLLFHYYDKDFNNEADTPDNFQSRRPNTSFCFLDIRSPGLGDTAMYLCATSTAAGGGEQYFGPGTRLTVT.

Remarks on this clone: With a much larger clone just one base away, this may be a read error. Additional DNA sequences in this sample encode the identical CDR3. The chain recombines TRBV7-2 with TRBJ1-2, with D possibly being TRBD1 (6 bases). The V gene lost 3 bases and the J gene lost 2 bases, with 7 bases spanning the gap. Per the germline V gene, CDR1 is SGHTA and CDR2 is FQGNSA. The CDR3 length is 13 residues. The CDR3 DNA follows: TGTGCCAGCAGCTTCACAGGGAACTATGGCTACACCTTC. Translated: CASSFTGNYGYTF. The variable domain in full, with the rest retrieved from reference TRBV7-2 and TRBJ1-2, is GAGVSQSPSNKVTEKGKDVELRCDPISGHTALYWYRQSLGQGLEFLIYFQGNSAPDKSGLPSDRFSAERTGGSVSTLTIQRTQQEDSAVYLCASSFTGNYGYTFGSGTRLTVV.

This chain uses TRBV7-2 with TRBJ2-7; TRBD2 aligns across 11 bases. This CDR3 spans 16 amino acids. Per germline, CDR1 SGHTA and CDR2 FQGNSA. V lost 1 base and J lost 4; bases outside the gene matches: 6. CDR3 loop: CASSLELAGVGYEQYF. The DNA for the CDR3 is TGTGCCAGCAGCTTAGAACTAGCGGGAGTAGGATACGAGCAGTACTTC.

This clone was counted a few times. The V call is TRBV5-1, the J call TRBJ1-2; D possibly corresponds to TRBD1 (6 bases). Germline CDR1 reads SGHRS; CDR2 reads YFSETQ. Trimming left V 0 bases short and J 8 bases short, with 11 bases between. CDR3 length equals 13 residues. The CDR3 spells CASSLGQASGYTF. As DNA, the CDR3 is TGCGCCAGCAGCTTGGGACAGGCTTCGGGCTACACCTTC.

The gene calls are TRBV11-2 and TRBJ2-6; no clear D. The CDR3 is made up of 16 amino acids. Germline V gene data show CDR1 as SGHAT and CDR2 as FQNNGV. Trimming took 2 bases from V and 0 from J, leaving 8 bases between them. The CDR3 sequence: CASSLRERSGANVLTF. Here the CDR3 DNA reads TGTGCCAGCAGCTTACGAGAACGCTCTGGGGCCAACGTCCTGACTTTC. The full variable domain, with the rest looked up from reference TRBV11-2 and TRBJ2-6, is EAGVAQSPRYKIIEKRQSVAFWCNPISGHATLYWYQQILGQGPKLLIQFQNNGVVDDSQLPKDRFSAERLKGVDSTLKIQPAKLEDSAVYLCASSLRERSGANVLTFGAGSRLTVL.

The chain uses TRBV11-2 and TRBJ2-1, with no clear D. Germline V gene lookup returns CDR1 SGHAT and CDR2 FQNNGV. There are 15 residues in the CDR3. The V and J ends lost 1 base and 6 bases respectively, with 13 bases between them. In nucleotides, the CDR3 is TGTGCCAGCAGCTTAGGGTGGCATTCCACCAATGAGCAGTTCTTC. This gives the protein CASSLGWHSTNEQFF.

This clone has only one observation. This chain uses TRBV6-2 or TRBV6-3 with TRBJ2-3; TRBD2 matches 7 bases. The CDR3 contains 14 residues. From germline, CDR1 is MNHEY and CDR2 SVGEGT. Losses at the gene ends were 1 base for V and 5 bases for J; bases not matched to a gene: 3. The CDR3 bases are TGTGCCAGCAGTTACTGGATAGCGGGAGATACGCAGTATTTT. Translating gives CASSYWIAGDTQYF.

The chain carries TRBV28 and TRBJ1-4; the D is unclear. Trimming took 6 bases from V and 4 from J, leaving 3 bases between them. CDR1 and CDR2 (germline): MDHEN, SYDVKM. The CDR3 length is 11 residues. CDR3 sequence (DNA): TGTGCCAGCAGCCGTAATGAAAAACTGTTTTTT. Residues: CASSRNEKLFF.

This chain uses TRBV3-1 (or the pseudogene TRBV3-2) with TRBJ2-5; 9 bases line up with TRBD2. CDR3 length: 16 amino acids. From germline, CDR1 is LGHDT and CDR2 YNNKEL (reference sequence). With 4 bases clipped from V and 5 bases from J, the junction kept 11 bases outside the gene matches. The chain's CDR3 is CASSRLSGSFMETQYF. DNA of the CDR3: TGTGCCAGCAGCCGCCTTAGCGGGAGTTTTATGGAGACCCAGTACTTC.

The chain carries TRBV9 and TRBJ2-1; 8 bases agree with TRBD2. The CDR3 spans 15 residues. The germline CDR1 and CDR2 sequences are SGDLS and YYNGEE. With V trimmed by 2 bases and J by 2 bases, 3 bases remained unmatched. The CDR3 reads CASSVQAGAYNEQFF. For the CDR3, the DNA is TGTGCCAGCAGCGTTCAAGCGGGAGCCTACAATGAGCAGTTCTTC.

This clone was counted once. The V call is TRBV28, the J call TRBJ2-5; D possibly corresponds to TRBD1 (5 bases). This CDR3 region has 13 residues. Looked up from germline, CDR1 is MDHEN and CDR2 is SYDVKM. Trimming pared 3 bases from V and 1 base from J, leaving 6 bases between. Here the CDR3 DNA reads TGTGCCAGCAGTTTCGACAGCCAAGAGACCCAGTACTTC. The encoded protein is CASSFDSQETQYF.

V gene TRBV6-5 combines with J gene TRBJ1-2, with TRBD1 as a possible D gene (6 bases). In germline, CDR1 is MNHEY, CDR2 SVGAGI. Trimming took 2 bases from V and 10 from J, leaving 14 bases between them. The CDR3 consists of 13 residues. For the CDR3, the DNA is TGTGCCAGCAGTTACCGACAACAGGGAGACTACACCTTC. This translates into CASSYRQQGDYTF.

Comments on this clone: Other DNA sequences in the sample encode the same CDR3. The chain carries TRBV12-3 or TRBV12-4 and TRBJ1-2, with D perhaps TRBD1 (6 bases). The length of the CDR3 is 13 residues. Trimming removed 1 base from V and 3 bases from J, with 6 bases in between. The CDR3 coding sequence is TGTGCCAGCAGTTTAGGACAGGACTATGGCTACACCTTC. This sequence encodes CASSLGQDYGYTF.

The table lists this clone with a few counts. CDR3 protein: CASSQPGQYYEQYF. The CDR3 coding sequence is TGCGCCAGCAGTCAACCGGGACAGTACTACGAGCAGTACTTC. The genes are TRBV23-1 and TRBJ2-7; TRBD1 matches 7 bases. TRBV23-1 is placed among ORFs of uncertain function. V trimming: 2 bases; J trimming: 3 bases; junction bases outside the gene matches: 4. This CDR3 has 14 amino acids.